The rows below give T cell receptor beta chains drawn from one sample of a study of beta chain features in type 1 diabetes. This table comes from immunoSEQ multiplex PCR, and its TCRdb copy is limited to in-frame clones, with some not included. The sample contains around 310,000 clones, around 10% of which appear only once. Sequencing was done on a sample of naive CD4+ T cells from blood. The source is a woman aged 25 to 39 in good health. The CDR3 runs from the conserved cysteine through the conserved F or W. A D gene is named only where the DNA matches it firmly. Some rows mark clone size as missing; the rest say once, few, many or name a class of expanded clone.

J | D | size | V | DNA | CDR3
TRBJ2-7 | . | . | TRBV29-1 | TGCAGCGCAGGGGGACTTCAACAGTACGAGCAGTACTTC | CSAGGLQQYEQYF
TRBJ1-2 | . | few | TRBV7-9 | TGTGCCAGCAGCATGCCGGAGGGCAGGGACTATGGCTACACCTTC | CASSMPEGRDYGYTF
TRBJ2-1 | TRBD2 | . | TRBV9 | TGTGCCAGCAGCGTAGATGGCGGGAGGAGGAATGAGCAGTTCTTC | CASSVDGGRRNEQFF
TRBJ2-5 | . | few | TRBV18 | TGTGCCAGCTCACCACTGGCGGGTAACCAAGAGACCCAGTACTTC | CASSPLAGNQETQYF
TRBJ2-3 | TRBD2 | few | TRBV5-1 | TGCGCCAGCAGCCCGTGGACTAGCGTCACAGATACGCAGTATTTT | CASSPWTSVTDTQYF
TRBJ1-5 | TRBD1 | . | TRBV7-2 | TGTGCCAGCGGGGGACAGGGTTGGGATCAGCCCCAGCATTTT | CASGGQGWDQPQHF
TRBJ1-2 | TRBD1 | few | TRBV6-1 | TGTGCCAGCAAGAGGGACAGGGGTGGAGGCTACACCTTC | CASKRDRGGGYTF
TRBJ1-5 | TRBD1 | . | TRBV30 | TGTGCCTGGACGCGACAGGGAGGCAATCAGCCCCAGCATTTT | CAWTRQGGNQPQHF
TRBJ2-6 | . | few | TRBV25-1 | TGTGCCAGCAGTGAGGGGGCCAAAACCGGGGCCAACGTCCTGACTTTC | CASSEGAKTGANVLTF
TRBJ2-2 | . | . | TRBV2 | TGTGCCAGCAGTGAATTCCGTACGGGAGACACCGGGGAGCTGTTTTTT | CASSEFRTGDTGELFF
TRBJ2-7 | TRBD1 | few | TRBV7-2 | TGTGCCAGCAGCACCGGGACAGCTAGCTACGAGCAGTACTTC | CASSTGTASYEQYF
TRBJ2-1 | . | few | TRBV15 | TGTGCCACCAGCAGAGATATCTACGGGCAGTTCTTC | CATSRDIYGQFF
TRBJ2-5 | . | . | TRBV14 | TGTGCCAGCAGCCCCAGGGGAGAGACCCAGTACTTC | CASSPRGETQYF
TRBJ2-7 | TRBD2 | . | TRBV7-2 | TGTGCCAGCAGCCTCGGGACTAGCGGGAACTCCTACGAGCAGTACTTC | CASSLGTSGNSYEQYF
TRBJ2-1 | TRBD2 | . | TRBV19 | TGTGCCAGTAGTATTGGGCTAGCGGGAGGGAGCTCCTACAATGAGCAGTTCTTC | CASSIGLAGGSSYNEQFF
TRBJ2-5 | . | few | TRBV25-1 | TGTGCCAGCAGTGAATACCAGGGCGGGCGGGGAGAGACCCAGTACTTC | CASSEYQGGRGETQYF
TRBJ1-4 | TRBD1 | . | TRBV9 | TGTGCCAGCAGCGTAGGACAGGGACAAGGGGAAAAACTGTTTTTT | CASSVGQGQGEKLFF
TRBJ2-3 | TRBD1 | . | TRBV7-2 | TGTGCCAGCAGCCGACAGAGCGGGACAGGGACGCAGTATTTT | CASSRQSGTGTQYF
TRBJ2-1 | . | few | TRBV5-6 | TGTGCCAGCAGCTACAAATCGGGGTATAGGCGGGAAGGTGAGCAGTTCTTC | CASSYKSGYRREGEQFF
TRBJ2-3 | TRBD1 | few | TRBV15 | TGTGCCACCAGCAGAGGGGCGAATACAGGGGTGACGCAGTATTTT | CATSRGANTGVTQYF
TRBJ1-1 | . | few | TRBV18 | TGTGCCAGCTCACCAACGGGGAACACTGAAGCTTTCTTT | CASSPTGNTEAFF
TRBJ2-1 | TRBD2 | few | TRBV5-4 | TGTGCCAGCAGCTCTACCCTTGAGGCTAGCGGGTCTGGTGAGCAGTTCTTC | CASSSTLEASGSGEQFF
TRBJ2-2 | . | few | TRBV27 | TGTGCCAGCAGCGTCCAGGGGGGCATCACCGGGGAGCTGTTTTTT | CASSVQGGITGELFF
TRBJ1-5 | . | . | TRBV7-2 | TGTGCCAGCAGCTTAGCGCTGGGAGGGGATCAGCCCCAGCATTTT | CASSLALGGDQPQHF
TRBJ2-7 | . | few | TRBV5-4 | TGTGCCAGCAGCTGGGGGGTCGGCTCCACAACTTACGAGCAGTACTTC | CASSWGVGSTTYEQYF
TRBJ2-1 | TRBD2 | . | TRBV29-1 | TGCAGCGTTGAAGTCGGGACTAGCGGGAGTAATGAGCAGTTCTTC | CSVEVGTSGSNEQFF
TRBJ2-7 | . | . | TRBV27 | TGTGCCAGCAGTTCCCGGACAGTTTCCGTCTACGAGCAGTACTTC | CASSSRTVSVYEQYF
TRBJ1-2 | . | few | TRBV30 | TGTGCCTCCCCGCCCGGGACCCCCCGAGGGAGGAACTATGGCTACACCTTC | CASPPGTPRGRNYGYTF
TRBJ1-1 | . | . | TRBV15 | TGTGCCACCAGCAGAGACAGGGTAGAGAACACTGAAGCTTTCTTT | CATSRDRVENTEAFF
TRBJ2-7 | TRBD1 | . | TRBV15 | TGTGCCACCAGCAGAGATCCGTCCGTTGCAGGGGGCTACGAGCAGTACTTC | CATSRDPSVAGGYEQYF
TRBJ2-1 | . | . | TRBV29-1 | TGCAGCGTTGACCCGGACAAGTACAATGAGCAGTTCTTC | CSVDPDKYNEQFF
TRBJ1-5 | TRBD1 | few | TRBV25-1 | TGTGCCAGTAGAGAGACAGGGCGAGATCAGCCCCAGCATTTT | CASRETGRDQPQHF
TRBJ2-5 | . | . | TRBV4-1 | TGCGCCAGCAGCCGGAGGAGAGATGGGACAATGTACCAAGAGACCCAGTACTTC | CASSRRRDGTMYQETQYF
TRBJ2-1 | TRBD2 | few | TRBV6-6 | TGTGCCAGCCGAGGAGGTAGCGGGAGCCTCTACAATGAGCAGTTCTTC | CASRGGSGSLYNEQFF
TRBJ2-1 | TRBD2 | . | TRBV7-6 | TGTGCCAGCAGCCCCGTTTTAGCGGGGGCCTTCTTC | CASSPVLAGAFF
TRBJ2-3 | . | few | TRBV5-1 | TGCGCCAGCAGCTTAGGTACAGGGATCTCCACAGATACGCAGTATTTT | CASSLGTGISTDTQYF
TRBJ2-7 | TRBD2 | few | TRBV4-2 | TGTGCCAGCAGCCAAGGTGGGACTAGCGCCGTACACGAGCAGTACTTC | CASSQGGTSAVHEQYF
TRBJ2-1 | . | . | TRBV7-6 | TGTGCCAGCAGCTTAGCCAGGCACAATGAGCAGTTCTTC | CASSLARHNEQFF
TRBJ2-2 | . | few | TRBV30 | TGTGCCTGGAGTCCCTTTCCCGGGGAGCTGTTTTTT | CAWSPFPGELFF
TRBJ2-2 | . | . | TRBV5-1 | TGCGCCAGCAGCTCTACAGGGATCTCCGGGGAGCTGTTTTTT | CASSSTGISGELFF
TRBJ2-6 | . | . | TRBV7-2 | TGTGCCAGCAGCTTATCGACTGTGGGGGCCAACGTCCTGACTTTC | CASSLSTVGANVLTF
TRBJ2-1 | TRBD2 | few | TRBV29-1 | TGCAGCGTTACCCGGACTAGCGGGAACTACAATGAGCAGTTCTTC | CSVTRTSGNYNEQFF
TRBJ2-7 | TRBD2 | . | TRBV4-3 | TGCGCCAGCAGCCAAGATTTGGGCAGGGAGGGAGGCGAGCAGTACTTC | CASSQDLGREGGEQYF